This T cell receptor (beta chain) was sequenced for a study of T cell responses to AZD1222 COVID-19 vaccine. General study findings and limits: Sampled repertoires all dated from after the peak T cell response.

This clone was counted a few times. The antigen is unknown. Produced via immunoSEQ multiplex PCR; TCRdb's table is partial and in-frame only. The profile shows about 120,000 clones, around nine tenths of them singletons. CDR3 size: 13 residues. V was cut by 1 base and J by 7 bases, with 10 bases left in between. The clonotype comes from an adult in good health. The input for sequencing was peripheral blood, taken on day 0 of AZD1222 vaccination. The chain has TRBV12-3 or TRBV12-4 and TRBJ1-2; D is ambiguous. CDR3 sequence: CASSLGGPIGYTF. The CDR3 DNA reads as TGTGCCAGCAGTTTAGGGGGTCCAATTGGCTACACCTTC.